This TCR beta chain was sequenced in a study of T cell repertoires in cytomegalovirus infection. Study-level background: In the study, CMV epitopes included recently identified HLA-C-restricted and well-studied HLA-B-restricted ones. From public TCR beta signatures came an indication of both CMV infection and matching HLA type.

MiXCR, run by TCRdb on the reads, gives a single entry per CDR3 protein. The repertoire consists of about 470,000 distinct CDR3 sequences, with approximately 46% occurring once and the leading ten covering 43%. Trimming shortened V by 7 bases and J by 2 bases, and 24 bases separated the two germline ends. Per germline, CDR1 MDHEN and CDR2 SYDVKM. This CDR3 has 17 amino acids. Study-wide points: The ex vivo response was dominated by HLA-C-restricted CMV-specific TCR beta clonotypes. Frequencies of public TCR beta families were cumulated, and this identified carriers of CMV plus the relevant HLA.

As regards this clonotype: Its target is not known.

The clonotype originates from a human donor in good health (CMV status not recorded). Some clones in this sample may be carry-over from other donors' samples. The source material was cultured PBMCs, sampled from culture after CMV antigen stimulation. The V call is TRBV28, the J call TRBJ2-7; a weak D match, TRBD1 (6 bases). The CDR3 sequence: CASTPLILQRGTYEQYF. The CDR3 DNA reads as TGTGCCAGCACCCCACTTATTCTACAAAGGGGGACCTACGAGCAGTACTTC.